This is a list of T cell receptor beta chains from one sample in a study of identical twins. TCRdb ran MiXCR on the 5' RACE reads and lists one entry per CDR3 protein. The sample has some 1,600,000 distinct CDR3 sequences, about 30% seen once. The sequenced sample consisted of cord blood. The source is a newborn girl in good health. Each CDR3 is given with its conserved first and last residue. The D gene is left open where the match is weak. Part of the rows lack a size; the others show once, few, many or a class for expanded clones.

J,size,V,D,CDR3
TRBJ2-7,.,TRBV4-1,.,CASSQGQSCEQYF
TRBJ1-2,few,TRBV4-2,.,CASSQVAGVGYTF
TRBJ1-1,.,TRBV6-1,.,CASSVGGWDMNTEAFF
TRBJ1-1,.,TRBV12-3/TRBV12-4,.,CASSFETINTEAFF
TRBJ2-1,.,TRBV27,.,CASSLGSSNEQSF
TRBJ2-7,many,TRBV12-3/TRBV12-4,TRBD1,CASSTGQQTYEQYF
TRBJ2-1,.,TRBV20-1,.,CSARQVNEQFF
TRBJ1-6,once,TRBV6-1,.,CASSEVGKGYNSPLHF
TRBJ2-7,.,TRBV5-4,TRBD2,CASSLFPSGRNSYSYEQYF
TRBJ1-1,.,TRBV25-1,.,CASSELVHAEAFF
TRBJ2-3,few,TRBV4-1,TRBD2,CASSQPKAGGRDTQYF
TRBJ2-3,few,TRBV28,.,CASRAIAGHTLYF
TRBJ1-2,few,TRBV12-3/TRBV12-4,.,CASTEDRYGYTF
TRBJ2-7,.,TRBV28,.,CASSFGGNTYEQYF
.,.,TRBV6-6,.,CASRGTRELFF
TRBJ2-1,few,TRBV28,.,CASSRRLLGEQFF
TRBJ2-5,.,TRBV20-1,.,CSARDATHKETQYF
TRBJ2-2,.,TRBV6-5,.,CASSYSSRAANTGELFF
TRBJ2-7,.,TRBV24-1,.,CATSDGGPYNEQYF
TRBJ2-1,few,TRBV27,.,CASSPPLGGNEQFF
TRBJ2-3,.,TRBV18,.,CASSPINAGASTDTQYF
TRBJ1-1,.,TRBV3-1,.,CASSPQGINTEAFF
TRBJ1-6,.,TRBV6-1,TRBD1,CATRDRLDSPLHF
TRBJ2-1,.,TRBV5-1,.,CASSVRAPQGYNEQFF
TRBJ2-7,.,TRBV21-1,.,CASSKASPSDEQYF
TRBJ2-3,.,TRBV4-2,TRBD2,CASSQASSGGFTDTQYF
TRBJ2-3,few,TRBV10-1,.,CASSIGGRTDTQYF
TRBJ2-3,few,TRBV9,.,CASSVLRGQSYTQYF
TRBJ2-2,once,TRBV7-2,.,CASSLGRVTGLSEITGELFF
TRBJ2-1,few,TRBV20-1,TRBD2,CSARAPLAVYNEQFF
TRBJ2-5,few,TRBV20-1,TRBD2,CSARGDPGLAKETQYF
TRBJ2-1,.,TRBV5-1,TRBD1,CASSWGQDEQFF
TRBJ2-3,few,TRBV7-2,.,CASSLGQGGRHTQYF
TRBJ2-1,.,TRBV20-1,TRBD2,CSAKERERGQQFF
TRBJ2-1,few,TRBV24-1,TRBD1,CATSDPHRTGRLINEQFF